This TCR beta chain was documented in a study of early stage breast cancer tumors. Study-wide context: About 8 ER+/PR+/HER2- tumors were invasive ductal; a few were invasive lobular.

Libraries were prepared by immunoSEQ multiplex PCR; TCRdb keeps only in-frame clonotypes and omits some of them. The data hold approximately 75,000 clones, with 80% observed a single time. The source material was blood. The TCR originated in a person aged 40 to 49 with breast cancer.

CDR3 region: CASGGGQGFEQYF. The DNA for the CDR3 is TGTGCTAGTGGGGGAGGACAGGGGTTTGAGCAGTACTTC. The J gene is TRBJ2-7, the V gene TRBV12-5, with TRBD1 identical over 9 bases. The junction had 7 bases not matched to a gene; V was cut back by 6 bases and J by 7 bases. This CDR3 is built from 13 residues. CDR1 LGHNT and CDR2 FRNRAP come from the germline V gene.